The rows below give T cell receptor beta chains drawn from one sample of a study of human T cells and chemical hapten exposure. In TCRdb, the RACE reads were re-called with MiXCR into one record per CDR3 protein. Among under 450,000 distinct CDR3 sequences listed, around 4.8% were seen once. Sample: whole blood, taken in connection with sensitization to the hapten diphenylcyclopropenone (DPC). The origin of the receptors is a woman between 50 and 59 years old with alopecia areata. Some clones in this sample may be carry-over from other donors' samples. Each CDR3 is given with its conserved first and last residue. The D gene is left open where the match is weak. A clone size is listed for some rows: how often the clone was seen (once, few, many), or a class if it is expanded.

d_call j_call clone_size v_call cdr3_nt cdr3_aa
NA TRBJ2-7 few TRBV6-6 TGTGCCAGCAGTTCGTGGACGGACGAGCAGTACTTC CASSSWTDEQYF
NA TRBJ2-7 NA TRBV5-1 TGCGCCAGCAGCTTGGACGGGATTTCCCCCTACGAGCAGTACTTC CASSLDGISPYEQYF
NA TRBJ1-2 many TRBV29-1 TGCAGCGTTGAAGAGGAGAACACCTTC CSVEEENTF
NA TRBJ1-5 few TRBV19 TGTGCCAGTAGTATTGGGCGGAGCAATCAGCCCCAGCATTTT CASSIGRSNQPQHF
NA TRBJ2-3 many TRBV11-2 TGTGCCAGCAGCCCGTTGCAGGGGACAGATACGCAGTATTTT CASSPLQGTDTQYF
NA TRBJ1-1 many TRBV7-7 TGTGCCAGCAGCTTAACGGGGAACACTGAAGCTTTCTTT CASSLTGNTEAFF
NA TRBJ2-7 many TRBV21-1 TGTGCCAGCACCGGGGGGCAGGGACGACTAGCGGGAATCAACGAGCAGTACTTC CASTGGQGRLAGINEQYF
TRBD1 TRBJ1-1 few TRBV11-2 TGTGCCAGCACGAAGGGGGCTTTGAACACTGAAGCTTTCTTT CASTKGALNTEAFF
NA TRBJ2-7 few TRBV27 TGTGCCAGCAGTTTACTGTCCCGGAGAGGCTACGAGCAGTACTTC CASSLLSRRGYEQYF
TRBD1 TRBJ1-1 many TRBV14 TGTGCCAGCAGCCAAGCTACAGGGGCCAGTGAAGCTTTCTTT CASSQATGASEAFF
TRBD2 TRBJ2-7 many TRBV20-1 TGCAGTGCCCCCCGGACTAGCGGGGGGGCCGGTGAGCAGTACTTC CSAPRTSGGAGEQYF
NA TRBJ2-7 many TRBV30 TGTGCCTGGAGCCCGACAGTCTACGAGCAGTACTTC CAWSPTVYEQYF
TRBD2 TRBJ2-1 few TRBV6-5 TGTGCCAGCTGGGGACTAGCGGGAGGAGGCTATGAGCAGTTCTTC CASWGLAGGGYEQFF
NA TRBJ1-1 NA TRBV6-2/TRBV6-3 TGTGCCAGCAGTGAAGGGGTACCTGAAGCTTTCTTT CASSEGVPEAFF
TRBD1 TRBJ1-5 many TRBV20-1 TGCAGTGCTAGGACAGGGCTCAGTCAGCCCCAGCATTTT CSARTGLSQPQHF
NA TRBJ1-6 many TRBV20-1 TGCAGTGCTAGAGTCAATTCACCCCTCCACTTT CSARVNSPLHF
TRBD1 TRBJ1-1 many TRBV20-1 TGCAGTGCTAGTACAGGGGCGGGACTGATGAACACTGAAGCTTTCTTT CSASTGAGLMNTEAFF
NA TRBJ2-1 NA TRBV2 TGTGCCAGGGGTCACAGGGTTACCAATGAGCAGTTCTTC CARGHRVTNEQFF
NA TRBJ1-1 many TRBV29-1 TGCAGCGTCGATATGGGGGGAATGAACACTGAAGCTTTCTTT CSVDMGGMNTEAFF
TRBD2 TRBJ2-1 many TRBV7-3 TGTGCCAGCAGCTCCAGCGGGGGGGTAACCTACAATGAGCAGTTCTTC CASSSSGGVTYNEQFF
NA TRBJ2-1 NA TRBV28 TGTGCCAGCAGTCAGGAGGCCCTTGCCTACAATGAGCAGTTCTTC CASSQEALAYNEQFF
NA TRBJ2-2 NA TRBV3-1 TGTGCCAGCAGCCAAAGGACAGTGAACACCGGGGAGCTGTTTTTT CASSQRTVNTGELFF
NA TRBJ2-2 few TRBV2 TGTGCCAAAGAACAGCCCACCGGGGAGCTGTTTTTT CAKEQPTGELFF
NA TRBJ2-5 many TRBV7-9 TGTGCCAGCAGGGACGACAGAGTCATGGAGACCCAGTACTTC CASRDDRVMETQYF
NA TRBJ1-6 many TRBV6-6 TGTGCCAGCACCTTATCTGGCGGACCACCCCTCCACTTT CASTLSGGPPLHF
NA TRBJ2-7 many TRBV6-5 TGTGCCAGCAGGCCTCTAGGGACCTACGAGCAGTACTTC CASRPLGTYEQYF
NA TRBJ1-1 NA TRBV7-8 TGTGCCAGCAGCTTAGTGGATGAAGCTTTCTTT CASSLVDEAFF
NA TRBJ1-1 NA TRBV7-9 TGTGCCAGCAGCTTAGTTGAGACACCGAACACTGAAGCTTTCTTT CASSLVETPNTEAFF
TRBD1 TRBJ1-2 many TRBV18 TGTGCCAGCTCACCACCGACAGGGGCCTATGGCTACACCTTC CASSPPTGAYGYTF
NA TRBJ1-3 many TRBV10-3 TGTGCCATCAGTGAGTCAGAACATGGTTATGGAAACACCATATATTTT CAISESEHGYGNTIYF
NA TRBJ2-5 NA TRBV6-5 TGTGCCAGCACAAACACACGGGGTAGGGAGACCCAGTACTTC CASTNTRGRETQYF
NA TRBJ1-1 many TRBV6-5 TGTGCCAGCAGTTACTTACTCCATACAGGGAGCACTGAAGCTTTCTTT CASSYLLHTGSTEAFF
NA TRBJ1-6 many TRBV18 TGTGCCAGCTCACTCGAGACACGGATGGAATCACCCCTCCACTTT CASSLETRMESPLHF
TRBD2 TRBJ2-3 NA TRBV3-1 TGTGCCAGCAGCCAAAGTGGACTAGCCCCTATCGATACGCAGTATTTT CASSQSGLAPIDTQYF
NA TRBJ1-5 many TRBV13 TGTGCCAGCAGCTTTGGAACCTATAGCAATCAGCCCCAGCATTTT CASSFGTYSNQPQHF
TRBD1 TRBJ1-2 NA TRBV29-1 TGCAGCGCCCTTAGTCTAGGGGGCGTCTATGGCTACACCTTC CSALSLGGVYGYTF
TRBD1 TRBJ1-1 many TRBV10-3 TGTGCCATCAGTGAGTCGGGACAGCTGAACACTGAAGCTTTCTTT CAISESGQLNTEAFF
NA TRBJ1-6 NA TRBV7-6 TGTGCCAGCAGCTTAGCCGGCCCCGAAATAAATTCACCCCTCCACTTT CASSLAGPEINSPLHF
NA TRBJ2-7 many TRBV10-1 TGCGCCAGCAGTGAGTCTGGACTGTTAGGGGAGCAGTACTTC CASSESGLLGEQYF
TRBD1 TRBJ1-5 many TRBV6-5 TGTGCCAGCAGCAAAACAGGGGGCGGGCAGCCCCAGCATTTT CASSKTGGGQPQHF
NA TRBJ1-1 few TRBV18 TGTGCCAGCTCCCGGGACAATGCGAACACTGAAGCTTTCTTT CASSRDNANTEAFF
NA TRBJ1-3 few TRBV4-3 TGCGCCAGCAGCCAAGCCAGAGGAAACACCATATATTTT CASSQARGNTIYF
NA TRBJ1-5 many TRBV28 TGTGCCAGCAATAGGGGCAATCAGCCCCAGCATTTT CASNRGNQPQHF
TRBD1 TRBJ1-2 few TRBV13 TGTGCCAGCAGCTTAGCTCAGCAGGGGGCCTCTGGCTACACCTTC CASSLAQQGASGYTF
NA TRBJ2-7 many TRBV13 TGTGCCAGCAGCGTCGGGAAAACCGAGCAGTACTTC CASSVGKTEQYF
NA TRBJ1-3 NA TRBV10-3 TGTGCCATCAGAGCAGTCGACTCTGGAAACACCATATATTTT CAIRAVDSGNTIYF
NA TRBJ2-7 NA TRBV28 TGTGCCAGCAGTTTACGTAGGGGTTGGTACGAGCAGTACTTC CASSLRRGWYEQYF